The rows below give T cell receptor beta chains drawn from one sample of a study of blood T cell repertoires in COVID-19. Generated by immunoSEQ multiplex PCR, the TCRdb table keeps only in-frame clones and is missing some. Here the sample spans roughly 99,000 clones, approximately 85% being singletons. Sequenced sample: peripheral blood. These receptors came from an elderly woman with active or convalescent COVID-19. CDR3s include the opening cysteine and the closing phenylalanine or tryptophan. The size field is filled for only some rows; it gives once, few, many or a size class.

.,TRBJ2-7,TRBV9,CASSVRRGGYEQYF
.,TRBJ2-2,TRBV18,CASTSGRRNTGELFF
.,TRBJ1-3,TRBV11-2,CASTREVSKANTIYF
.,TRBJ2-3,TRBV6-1,CASSEVDRGNTDTQYF
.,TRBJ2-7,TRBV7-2,CASSLQSGDPYEQYF
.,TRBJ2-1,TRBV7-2,CASSLVRTSYNEQFF
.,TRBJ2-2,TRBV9,CASSVQGNTGELFF
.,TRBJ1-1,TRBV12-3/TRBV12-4,CASSDSSSTEAFF
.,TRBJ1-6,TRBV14,CASSQQRGQGYSPLHF
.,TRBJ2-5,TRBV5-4,CAGGEGIETQYF
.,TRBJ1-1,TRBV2,CASRSQGGTEAFF
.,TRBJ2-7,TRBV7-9,CASSLTSGTGVGEQYF
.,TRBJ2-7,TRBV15,CATSRADSYEQYF
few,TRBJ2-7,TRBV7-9,CASSLGFGRDTYEQYF
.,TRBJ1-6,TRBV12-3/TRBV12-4,CASSQQGVSPLHF
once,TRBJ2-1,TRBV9,CASSVGGLLAGLFF
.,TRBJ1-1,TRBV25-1,CASSGRAGTGGANTEAFF
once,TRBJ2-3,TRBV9,CASSAVGSTDTQYF
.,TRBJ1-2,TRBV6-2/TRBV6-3,CASSFLGRNYGYTF
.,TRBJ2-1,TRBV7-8,CASSLRLAGVKNEQFF
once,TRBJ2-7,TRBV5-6,CASSLDRAEQYF
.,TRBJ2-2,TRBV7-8,CASSPGSYGELFF
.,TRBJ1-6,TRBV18,CASSPAIRDRGSPLHF
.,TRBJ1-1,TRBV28,CAVVGHLNTEAFF
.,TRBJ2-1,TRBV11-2,CASSYLLAGGGDNEQFF
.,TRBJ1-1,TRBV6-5,CASSSMNPSTEAFF
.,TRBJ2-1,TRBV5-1,CASSLGGGSSYNEQFF
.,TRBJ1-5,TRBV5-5,CASSPTGGNQPQHF
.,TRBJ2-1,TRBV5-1,CASNTDSTRGNEQFF
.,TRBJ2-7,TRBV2,CASRADSGGPGEQYF
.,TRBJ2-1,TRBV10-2,CASSDRTHAPLAYNEQFF
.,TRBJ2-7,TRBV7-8,CASSPNPGTSRREQYF
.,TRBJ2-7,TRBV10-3,CAISESGGANYEQYF
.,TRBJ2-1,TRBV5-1,CASRSSGISYNEQFF
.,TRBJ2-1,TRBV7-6,CASSPRGSGRTGSYNEQFF
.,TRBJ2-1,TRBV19,CASSGTSGRSNEQFF
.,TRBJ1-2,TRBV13,CASRPRTGNYGYTF
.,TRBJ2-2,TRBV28,CASSYTGNTGELFF
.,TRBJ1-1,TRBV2,CASRREQGGTEAFF
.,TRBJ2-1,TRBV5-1,CASSFGTSGSYEQFF
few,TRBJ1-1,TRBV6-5,CASNILGQNTEAFF
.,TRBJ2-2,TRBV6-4,CASSDSGTPGELFF
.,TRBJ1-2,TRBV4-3,CASSQDLVYGYTF
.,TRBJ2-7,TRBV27,CASWDRGYEQYF
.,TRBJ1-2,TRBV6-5,CASSYAGTSGYTF
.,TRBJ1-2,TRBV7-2,CASSQGGREGYGYTF
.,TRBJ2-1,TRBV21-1,CASSNTPKGPLYNEQFF